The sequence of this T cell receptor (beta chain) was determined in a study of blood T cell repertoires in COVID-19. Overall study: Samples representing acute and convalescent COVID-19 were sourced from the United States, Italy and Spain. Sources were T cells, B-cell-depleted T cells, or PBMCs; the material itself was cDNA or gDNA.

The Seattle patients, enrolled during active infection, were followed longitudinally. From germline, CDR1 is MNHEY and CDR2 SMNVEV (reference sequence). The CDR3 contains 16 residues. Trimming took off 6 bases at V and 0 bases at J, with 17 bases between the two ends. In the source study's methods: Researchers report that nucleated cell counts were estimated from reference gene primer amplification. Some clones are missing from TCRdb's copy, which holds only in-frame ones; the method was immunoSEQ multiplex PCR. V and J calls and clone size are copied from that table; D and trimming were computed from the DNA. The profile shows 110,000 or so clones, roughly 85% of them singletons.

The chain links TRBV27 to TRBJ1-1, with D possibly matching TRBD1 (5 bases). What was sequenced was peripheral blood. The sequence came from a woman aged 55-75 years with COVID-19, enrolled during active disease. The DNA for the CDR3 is TGTGCCAGCAGCAAAATCGGGGGGGTCATGAACACTGAAGCTTTCTTT. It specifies CASSKIGGVMNTEAFF.